Listed below are T cell receptor beta chains from one sample, sequenced in a study of blood T cell repertoires in COVID-19. Data came from immunoSEQ multiplex PCR; TCRdb stores just in-frame clones and leaves some out. The sample holds 390,000 or so clones, around nine tenths seen once. Sequenced: PBMCs or T cells enriched from blood (not recorded which). The receptors stem from a woman between 45 and 65 years old who had recovered from COVID-19. Both conserved end residues are part of each CDR3. A D gene is named only where the DNA matches it firmly. Rows give clone size only sometimes, using once, few, many, or a class for an expanded clone.

D gene: NA
V gene: TRBV28
J gene: TRBJ1-4
clone size: NA
CDR3 protein: CASSLRRTAQLNEKLFF
CDR3 DNA: TGTGCCAGCAGTTTACGGAGGACAGCGCAACTTAATGAAAAACTGTTTTTT

D gene: TRBD1
V gene: TRBV2
J gene: TRBJ1-2
clone size: NA
CDR3 protein: CASSPTGGEDYGYTF
CDR3 DNA: TGTGCCAGCAGTCCGACAGGGGGCGAGGACTATGGCTACACCTTC

D gene: NA
V gene: TRBV11-3
J gene: TRBJ2-1
clone size: NA
CDR3 protein: CASSLGPGNEQFF
CDR3 DNA: TGTGCCAGCAGCTTAGGACCGGGCAATGAGCAGTTCTTC

D gene: NA
V gene: TRBV19
J gene: TRBJ2-7
clone size: NA
CDR3 protein: CASSPLAQVAYEQYF
CDR3 DNA: TGTGCCAGTAGTCCGCTGGCACAGGTGGCTTACGAGCAGTACTTC

D gene: TRBD1
V gene: TRBV27
J gene: TRBJ2-7
clone size: NA
CDR3 protein: CASSSGQGAYEQYF
CDR3 DNA: TGTGCCAGCAGTTCAGGACAGGGTGCTTACGAGCAGTACTTC

D gene: NA
V gene: TRBV5-1
J gene: TRBJ2-2
clone size: once
CDR3 protein: CASRTGGQGGELFF
CDR3 DNA: TGCGCCAGCAGGACCGGGGGGCAAGGCGGGGAGCTGTTTTTT

D gene: NA
V gene: TRBV30
J gene: TRBJ1-6
clone size: NA
CDR3 protein: CAWNGERLNSPLHF
CDR3 DNA: TGTGCCTGGAATGGAGAACGGCTTAATTCACCCCTCCACTTT

D gene: TRBD1
V gene: TRBV24-1
J gene: TRBJ2-5
clone size: NA
CDR3 protein: CATSSGTGYQETQYF
CDR3 DNA: TGTGCCACCAGCTCCGGGACAGGATACCAAGAGACCCAGTACTTC

D gene: NA
V gene: TRBV10-3
J gene: TRBJ1-1
clone size: NA
CDR3 protein: CAISEGILEAFF
CDR3 DNA: TGTGCCATCAGTGAGGGTATCCTAGAAGCTTTCTTT

D gene: NA
V gene: TRBV3-1/TRBV3-2
J gene: TRBJ1-1
clone size: NA
CDR3 protein: CASSHNRENTEAFF
CDR3 DNA: TGTGCCAGCAGCCACAACAGGGAGAACACTGAAGCTTTCTTT

D gene: NA
V gene: TRBV19
J gene: TRBJ2-3
clone size: NA
CDR3 protein: CASSAGDTSTDTQYF
CDR3 DNA: TGTGCCAGTAGTGCAGGGGACACGAGCACAGATACGCAGTATTTT

D gene: NA
V gene: TRBV11-1
J gene: TRBJ1-1
clone size: NA
CDR3 protein: CASSLRAPGNTEAFF
CDR3 DNA: TGTGCCAGCAGCCTGCGAGCCCCAGGGAACACTGAAGCTTTCTTT

D gene: NA
V gene: TRBV5-1
J gene: TRBJ2-2
clone size: NA
CDR3 protein: CASSLGRSDTGELFF
CDR3 DNA: TGCGCCAGCAGCTTGGGTCGGTCCGACACCGGGGAGCTGTTTTTT

D gene: TRBD1
V gene: TRBV5-6
J gene: TRBJ1-5
clone size: NA
CDR3 protein: CASRPRTGVHQPQHF
CDR3 DNA: TGTGCCAGCCGTCCCCGGACAGGCGTTCATCAGCCCCAGCATTTT

D gene: NA
V gene: TRBV24-1
J gene: TRBJ1-2
clone size: NA
CDR3 protein: CATHADYGYTF
CDR3 DNA: TGTGCCACCCATGCGGACTATGGCTACACCTTC

D gene: NA
V gene: TRBV6-6
J gene: TRBJ2-2
clone size: few
CDR3 protein: CASSVTGTGELFF
CDR3 DNA: TGTGCCAGCAGTGTGACCGGGACCGGGGAGCTGTTTTTT

D gene: TRBD2
V gene: TRBV15
J gene: TRBJ2-4
clone size: NA
CDR3 protein: CATSREAGAGYF
CDR3 DNA: TGTGCCACCAGCAGAGAAGCGGGGGCGGGGTACTTC

D gene: NA
V gene: TRBV27
J gene: TRBJ1-2
clone size: NA
CDR3 protein: CASALSLGSGYTF
CDR3 DNA: TGTGCCAGTGCCCTGTCCCTAGGGAGCGGCTACACCTTC

D gene: NA
V gene: TRBV3-1/TRBV3-2
J gene: TRBJ1-2
clone size: NA
CDR3 protein: CASSQDSGGVGYTF
CDR3 DNA: TGTGCCAGCAGCCAAGACAGCGGGGGTGTGGGCTACACCTTC

D gene: NA
V gene: TRBV4-1
J gene: TRBJ1-2
clone size: NA
CDR3 protein: CASSQKAGDGYTF
CDR3 DNA: TGCGCCAGCAGCCAAAAGGCAGGTGATGGCTACACCTTC

D gene: NA
V gene: TRBV9
J gene: TRBJ2-3
clone size: NA
CDR3 protein: CASSVASGIQNTQYF
CDR3 DNA: TGTGCCAGCAGCGTAGCGTCAGGGATACAGAATACGCAGTATTTT

D gene: TRBD1
V gene: TRBV29-1
J gene: TRBJ2-7
clone size: once
CDR3 protein: CSVEEMGQGSREQYF
CDR3 DNA: TGCAGCGTTGAAGAAATGGGACAGGGGAGTCGAGAGCAGTACTTC

D gene: NA
V gene: TRBV3-1/TRBV3-2
J gene: TRBJ2-7
clone size: few
CDR3 protein: CASARNPGSSYEQYF
CDR3 DNA: TGTGCCAGCGCCAGAAACCCCGGGAGCTCCTACGAGCAGTACTTC

D gene: TRBD1
V gene: TRBV9
J gene: TRBJ1-2
clone size: NA
CDR3 protein: CASSLGDRPGDYGYTF
CDR3 DNA: TGTGCCAGCAGCTTAGGGGACAGGCCCGGCGACTATGGCTACACCTTC

D gene: NA
V gene: TRBV29-1
J gene: TRBJ1-4
clone size: NA
CDR3 protein: CSVRMNSGVDEKLFF
CDR3 DNA: TGCAGCGTTCGAATGAATTCGGGGGTTGATGAAAAACTGTTTTTT

D gene: TRBD1
V gene: TRBV27
J gene: TRBJ1-1
clone size: NA
CDR3 protein: CASRDHGTGTEAFF
CDR3 DNA: TGTGCCAGCAGAGACCACGGGACAGGGACTGAAGCTTTCTTT

D gene: NA
V gene: TRBV12-3/TRBV12-4
J gene: TRBJ2-5
clone size: NA
CDR3 protein: CASSLSGEETQYF
CDR3 DNA: TGTGCCAGCAGTTTGTCGGGAGAAGAGACCCAGTACTTC

D gene: TRBD2
V gene: TRBV2
J gene: TRBJ2-5
clone size: NA
CDR3 protein: CASSVYVERGRPLETQYF
CDR3 DNA: TGTGCCAGCAGTGTATACGTCGAGCGGGGGAGACCTTTAGAGACCCAGTACTTC

D gene: TRBD1
V gene: TRBV2
J gene: TRBJ1-1
clone size: NA
CDR3 protein: CARHGRQGLTEAFF
CDR3 DNA: TGTGCCAGACACGGCCGACAGGGCCTCACTGAAGCTTTCTTT

D gene: TRBD2
V gene: TRBV4-2
J gene: TRBJ2-3
clone size: NA
CDR3 protein: CASSQERGGGPDTQYF
CDR3 DNA: TGTGCCAGCAGCCAAGAACGGGGGGGCGGCCCAGATACGCAGTATTTT

D gene: TRBD1
V gene: TRBV9
J gene: TRBJ1-5
clone size: NA
CDR3 protein: CASSAQGTVNQPQHF
CDR3 DNA: TGTGCCAGCAGCGCACAAGGGACAGTCAATCAGCCCCAGCATTTT

D gene: NA
V gene: TRBV2
J gene: TRBJ1-5
clone size: NA
CDR3 protein: CASSEDRETPPPQHF
CDR3 DNA: TGTGCCAGCAGTGAAGATCGGGAGACCCCTCCCCCCCAGCATTTT

D gene: TRBD1
V gene: TRBV2
J gene: TRBJ1-4
clone size: NA
CDR3 protein: CASIAGQGDDEKLFF
CDR3 DNA: TGTGCCAGCATAGCCGGACAGGGGGATGACGAAAAACTGTTTTTT

D gene: NA
V gene: TRBV20-1
J gene: TRBJ2-1
clone size: NA
CDR3 protein: CSAPVRNEQFF
CDR3 DNA: TGCAGTGCCCCTGTCCGCAATGAGCAGTTCTTC

D gene: NA
V gene: TRBV30
J gene: TRBJ2-1
clone size: NA
CDR3 protein: CAWGGRVPYNEQFF
CDR3 DNA: TGTGCCTGGGGTGGCAGGGTCCCCTACAATGAGCAGTTCTTC

D gene: NA
V gene: TRBV5-1
J gene: TRBJ2-2
clone size: NA
CDR3 protein: CASSSPIFGASGTGELFF
CDR3 DNA: TGCGCCAGCAGCTCCCCAATCTTTGGGGCCTCGGGCACCGGGGAGCTGTTTTTT

D gene: NA
V gene: TRBV21-1
J gene: TRBJ2-1
clone size: NA
CDR3 protein: CASSKGGGRQFF
CDR3 DNA: TGTGCCAGCAGCAAAGGAGGGGGCCGGCAGTTCTTC

D gene: NA
V gene: TRBV5-1
J gene: TRBJ1-2
clone size: NA
CDR3 protein: CASSSRRDGYTF
CDR3 DNA: TGCGCCAGCAGTTCGAGGCGGGATGGCTACACCTTC

D gene: NA
V gene: TRBV18
J gene: TRBJ1-1
clone size: NA
CDR3 protein: CASSPGELVNTEAFF
CDR3 DNA: TGTGCCAGCTCACCAGGAGAGTTGGTGAACACTGAAGCTTTCTTT

D gene: NA
V gene: TRBV30
J gene: TRBJ2-7
clone size: NA
CDR3 protein: CAWSVLVGSGEQYF
CDR3 DNA: TGTGCCTGGAGTGTACTAGTAGGGTCGGGGGAGCAGTACTTC

D gene: TRBD1
V gene: TRBV6-5
J gene: TRBJ1-1
clone size: NA
CDR3 protein: CASSQDRRQAFF
CDR3 DNA: TGTGCCAGCAGTCAGGACAGGCGGCAAGCTTTCTTT

D gene: TRBD1
V gene: TRBV18
J gene: TRBJ1-2
clone size: NA
CDR3 protein: CASSPGPEGTVNYGYTF
CDR3 DNA: TGTGCCAGCTCACCAGGACCTGAGGGGACAGTGAACTATGGCTACACCTTC

D gene: NA
V gene: TRBV18
J gene: TRBJ1-1
clone size: NA
CDR3 protein: CASSPGETGTEAFF
CDR3 DNA: TGTGCCAGCTCACCCGGAGAAACGGGGACTGAAGCTTTCTTT

D gene: NA
V gene: TRBV7-8
J gene: TRBJ1-1
clone size: NA
CDR3 protein: CASSLDRDTEAFF
CDR3 DNA: TGTGCCAGCAGCTTAGACAGGGATACTGAAGCTTTCTTT

D gene: NA
V gene: TRBV5-1
J gene: TRBJ1-1
clone size: NA
CDR3 protein: CASTLHGGTSEAFF
CDR3 DNA: TGCGCCAGCACACTACACGGGGGGACATCTGAAGCTTTCTTT

D gene: TRBD1
V gene: TRBV12-3/TRBV12-4
J gene: TRBJ1-1
clone size: NA
CDR3 protein: CASSGRGSTEAFF
CDR3 DNA: TGTGCCAGCAGTGGCAGGGGGAGCACTGAAGCTTTCTTT

D gene: NA
V gene: TRBV19
J gene: TRBJ1-5
clone size: NA
CDR3 protein: CASSGGTWSSNQPQHF
CDR3 DNA: TGTGCCAGTAGTGGAGGAACCTGGTCTAGCAATCAGCCCCAGCATTTT

D gene: TRBD1
V gene: TRBV7-9
J gene: TRBJ1-2
clone size: NA
CDR3 protein: CASSPTGVNYGYTF
CDR3 DNA: TGTGCCAGCAGCCCGACAGGGGTAAACTATGGCTACACCTTC

D gene: TRBD2
V gene: TRBV6-1
J gene: TRBJ2-7
clone size: NA
CDR3 protein: CASSEGGLAYEQYF
CDR3 DNA: TGTGCCAGCAGTGAAGGGGGACTAGCTTACGAGCAGTACTTC